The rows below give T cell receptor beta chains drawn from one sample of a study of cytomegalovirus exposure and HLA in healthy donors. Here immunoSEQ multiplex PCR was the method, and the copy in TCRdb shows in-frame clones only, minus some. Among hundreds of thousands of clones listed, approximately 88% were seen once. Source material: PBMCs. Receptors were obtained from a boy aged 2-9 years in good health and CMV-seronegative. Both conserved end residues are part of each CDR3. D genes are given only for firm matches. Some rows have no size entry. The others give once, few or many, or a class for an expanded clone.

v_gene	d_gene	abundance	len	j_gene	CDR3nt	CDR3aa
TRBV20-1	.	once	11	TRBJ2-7	TGCAGTGCTAGTGCCGGTGGCGAGCAGTACTTC	CSASAGGEQYF
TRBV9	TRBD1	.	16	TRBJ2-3	TGTGCCAGCAGCTTCCGGGACAGCCCGTTCACAGATACGCAGTATTTT	CASSFRDSPFTDTQYF
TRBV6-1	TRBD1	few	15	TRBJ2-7	TGTGCCAGCAGGAGGGGGACAGGTCCAACCTACGAGCAGTACTTC	CASRRGTGPTYEQYF
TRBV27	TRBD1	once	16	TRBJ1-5	TGTGCCAGCAGTCCAGAGGGACAGGATAGCAATCAGCCCCAGCATTTT	CASSPEGQDSNQPQHF
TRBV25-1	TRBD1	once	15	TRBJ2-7	TGTGCCAGCAGTGAAGGCAGGGGGACCACCTACGAGCAGTACTTC	CASSEGRGTTYEQYF
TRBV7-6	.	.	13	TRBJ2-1	TGTGCCAGCAGCCCCTCTAGGTTCAATGAGCAGTTCTTC	CASSPSRFNEQFF
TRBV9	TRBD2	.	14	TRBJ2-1	TGTGCCAGCAGCGTAGCGGGGGGGTCGAATGAGCAGTTCTTC	CASSVAGGSNEQFF
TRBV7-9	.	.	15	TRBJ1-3	TGTGCCAGCAGCTTGGTAGGGGCGATGGGAAACACCATATATTTT	CASSLVGAMGNTIYF
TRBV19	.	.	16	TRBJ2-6	TGTGCCAGTAGCCCCTCCAGGGACTCTGGGGCCAACGTCCTGACTTTC	CASSPSRDSGANVLTF
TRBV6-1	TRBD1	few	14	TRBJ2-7	TGTGCCAGCAGCGGGGACAGCCGGTCCTACGAGCAGTACTTC	CASSGDSRSYEQYF
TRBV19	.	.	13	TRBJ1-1	TGTGCCAGTAGTACAACAGGGAACACTGAAGCTTTCTTT	CASSTTGNTEAFF
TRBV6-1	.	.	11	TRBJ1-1	TGTGCCAGCAGTGATTTTCCAGGGGCTTTCTTT	CASSDFPGAFF
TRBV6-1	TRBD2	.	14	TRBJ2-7	TGTGCCAGCAGTACACTAGCGGGAGCCTACGAGCAGTACTTC	CASSTLAGAYEQYF
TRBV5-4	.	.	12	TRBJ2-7	TGTGCCAGCAGCTTGAAATCGGGAGAGCAGTACTTC	CASSLKSGEQYF